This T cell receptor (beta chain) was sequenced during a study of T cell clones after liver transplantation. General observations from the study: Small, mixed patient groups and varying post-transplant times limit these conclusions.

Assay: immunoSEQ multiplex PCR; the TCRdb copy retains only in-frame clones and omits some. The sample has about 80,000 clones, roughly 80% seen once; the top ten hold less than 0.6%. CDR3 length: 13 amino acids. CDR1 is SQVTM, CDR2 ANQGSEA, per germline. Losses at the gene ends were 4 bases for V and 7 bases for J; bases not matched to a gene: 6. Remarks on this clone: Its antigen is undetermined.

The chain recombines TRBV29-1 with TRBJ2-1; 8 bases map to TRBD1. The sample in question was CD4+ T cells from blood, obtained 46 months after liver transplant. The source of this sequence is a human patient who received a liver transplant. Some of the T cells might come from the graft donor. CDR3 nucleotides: TGCAGCGTTGCGGGACAGGTATCAAATGAGCAGTTCTTC. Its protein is CSVAGQVSNEQFF.